This T cell receptor beta chain comes out of a study of T cell responses to AZD1222 COVID-19 vaccine. General observations from the study: Baseline seropositivity characterized only a handful of AZD1222 recipients. Repertoire samples came only from after the peak T cell response. Clonal diversity may have been underestimated in mostly white British donors.

Notes on this clone: What it binds is unknown.

CDR1 MNHEY and CDR2 SVGAGI come from the germline V gene. V was trimmed by 0 bases and J by 0 bases, leaving 9 bases between them. The CDR3 loop spans 15 amino acids. The table came from immunoSEQ multiplex PCR; TCRdb's copy has only in-frame clones and leaves some out. Of under 200,000 clones listed, approximately 90% are singletons. The V and J genes are TRBV6-5 and TRBJ2-7, with D maybe TRBD2 (6 bases). The specimen was peripheral blood, collected 28 days after the second AZD1222 dose. This TCR derives from an adult who received the AZD1222 COVID-19 vaccine. The CDR3 reads CASSYSAGSSYEQYF. CDR3 nucleotide sequence: TGTGCCAGCAGTTACTCTGCCGGGAGCTCCTACGAGCAGTACTTC.